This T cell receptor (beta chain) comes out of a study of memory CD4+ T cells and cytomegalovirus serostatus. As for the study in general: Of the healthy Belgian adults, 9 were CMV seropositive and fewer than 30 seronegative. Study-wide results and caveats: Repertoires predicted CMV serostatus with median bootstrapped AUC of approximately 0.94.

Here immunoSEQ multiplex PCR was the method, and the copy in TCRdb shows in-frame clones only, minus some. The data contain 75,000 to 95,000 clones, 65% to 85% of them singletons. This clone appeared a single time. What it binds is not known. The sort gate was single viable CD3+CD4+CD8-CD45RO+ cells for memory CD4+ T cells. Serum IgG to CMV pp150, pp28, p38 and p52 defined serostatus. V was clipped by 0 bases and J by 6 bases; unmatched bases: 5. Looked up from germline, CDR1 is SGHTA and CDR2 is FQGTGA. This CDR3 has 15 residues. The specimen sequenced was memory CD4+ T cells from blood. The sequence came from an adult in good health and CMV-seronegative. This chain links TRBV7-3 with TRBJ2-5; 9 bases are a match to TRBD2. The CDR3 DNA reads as TGTGCCAGCAGCTTAACTAGCGGGGGTACGAAGACCCAGTACTTC. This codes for CASSLTSGGTKTQYF.